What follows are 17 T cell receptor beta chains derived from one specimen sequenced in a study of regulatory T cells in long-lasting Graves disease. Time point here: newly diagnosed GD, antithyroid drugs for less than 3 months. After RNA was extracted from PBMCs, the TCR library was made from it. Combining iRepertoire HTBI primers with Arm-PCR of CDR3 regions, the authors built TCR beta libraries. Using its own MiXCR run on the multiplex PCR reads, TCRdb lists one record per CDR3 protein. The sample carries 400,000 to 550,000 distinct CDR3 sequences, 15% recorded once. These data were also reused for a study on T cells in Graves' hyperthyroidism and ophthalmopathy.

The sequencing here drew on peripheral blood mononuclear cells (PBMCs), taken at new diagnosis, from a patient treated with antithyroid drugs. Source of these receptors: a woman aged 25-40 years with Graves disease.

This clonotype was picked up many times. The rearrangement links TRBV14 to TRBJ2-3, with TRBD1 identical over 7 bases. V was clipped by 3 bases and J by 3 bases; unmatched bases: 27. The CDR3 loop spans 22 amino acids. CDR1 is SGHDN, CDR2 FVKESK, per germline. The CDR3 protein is CASSQSLGTANQSPGRTDTQYF. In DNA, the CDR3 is TGTGCCAGCAGCCAGTCTCTTGGGACAGCCAATCAGTCCCCCGGTCGGACAGATACGCAGTATTTT.

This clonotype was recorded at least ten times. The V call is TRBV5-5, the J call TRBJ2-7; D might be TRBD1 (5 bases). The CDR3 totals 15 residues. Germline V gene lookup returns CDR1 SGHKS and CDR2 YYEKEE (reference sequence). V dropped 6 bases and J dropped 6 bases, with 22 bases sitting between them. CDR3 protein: CASTNIDSRAVEQYF. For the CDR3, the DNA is TGTGCCAGCACTAACATAGACAGCCGCGCGGTCGAGCAGTACTTC. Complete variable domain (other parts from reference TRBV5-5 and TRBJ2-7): DAGVTQSPTHLIKTRGQQVTLRCSPISGHKSVSWYQQVLGQGPQFIFQYYEKEERGRGNFPDRFSARQFPNYSSELNVNALLLGDSALYLCASTNIDSRAVEQYFGPGTRLTVT.

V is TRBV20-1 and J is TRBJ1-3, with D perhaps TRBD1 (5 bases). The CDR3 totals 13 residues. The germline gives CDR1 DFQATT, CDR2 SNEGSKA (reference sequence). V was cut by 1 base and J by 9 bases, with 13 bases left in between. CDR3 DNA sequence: TGCAGTGCTAGAGGGGACTCGTCCGGCACCATATATTTT. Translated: CSARGDSSGTIYF.

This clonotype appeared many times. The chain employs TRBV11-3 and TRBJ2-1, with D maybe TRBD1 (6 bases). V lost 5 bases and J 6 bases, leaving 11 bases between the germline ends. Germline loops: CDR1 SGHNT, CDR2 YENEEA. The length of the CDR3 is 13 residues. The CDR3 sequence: CASSRTASNEQFF. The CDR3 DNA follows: TGTGCCAGCAGCCGGACAGCATCCAATGAGCAGTTCTTC.

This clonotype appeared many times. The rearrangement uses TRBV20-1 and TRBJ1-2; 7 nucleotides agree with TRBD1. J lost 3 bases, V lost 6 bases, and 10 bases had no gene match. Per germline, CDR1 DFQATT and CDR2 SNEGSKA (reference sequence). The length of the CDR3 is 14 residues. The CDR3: CSAADRERHYGYTF. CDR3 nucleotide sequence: TGCAGTGCCGCCGACAGGGAGCGCCACTATGGCTACACCTTC.

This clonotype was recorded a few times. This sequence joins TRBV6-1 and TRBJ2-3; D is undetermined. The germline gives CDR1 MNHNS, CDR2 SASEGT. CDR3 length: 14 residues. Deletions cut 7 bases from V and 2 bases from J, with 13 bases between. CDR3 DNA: TGTGCCAGCATATATCGACCTGACACAGATACGCAGTATTTT. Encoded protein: CASIYRPDTDTQYF.

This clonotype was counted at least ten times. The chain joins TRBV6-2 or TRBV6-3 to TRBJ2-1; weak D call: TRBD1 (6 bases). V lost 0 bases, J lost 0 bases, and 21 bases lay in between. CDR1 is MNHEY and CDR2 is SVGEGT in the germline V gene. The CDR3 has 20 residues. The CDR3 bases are TGTGCCAGCAGTTACTCGATACCAGGGGACACACGAAGCTCCTACAATGAGCAGTTCTTC. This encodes CASSYSIPGDTRSSYNEQFF.

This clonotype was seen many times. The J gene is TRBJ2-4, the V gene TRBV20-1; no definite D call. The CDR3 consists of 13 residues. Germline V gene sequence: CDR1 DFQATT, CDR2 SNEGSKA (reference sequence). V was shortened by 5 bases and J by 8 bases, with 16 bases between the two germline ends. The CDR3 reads CSADLTPQDIQYF. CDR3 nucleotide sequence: TGCAGTGCTGACTTGACCCCCCAAGACATTCAGTACTTC.

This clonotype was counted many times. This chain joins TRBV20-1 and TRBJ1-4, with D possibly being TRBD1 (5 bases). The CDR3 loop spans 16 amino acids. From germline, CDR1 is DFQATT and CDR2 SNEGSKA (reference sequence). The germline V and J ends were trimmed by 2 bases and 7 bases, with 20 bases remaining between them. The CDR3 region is CSARPEGGGMSEKLFF. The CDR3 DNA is TGCAGTGCTAGACCAGAAGGCGGGGGGATGAGTGAAAAACTGTTTTTT.

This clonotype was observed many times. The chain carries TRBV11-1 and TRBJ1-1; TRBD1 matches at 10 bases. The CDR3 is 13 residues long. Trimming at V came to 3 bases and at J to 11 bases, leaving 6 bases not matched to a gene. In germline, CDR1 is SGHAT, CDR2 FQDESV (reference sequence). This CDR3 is CASSLGQGTLAFF. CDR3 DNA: TGTGCCAGCAGCTTGGGACAGGGGACCTTGGCTTTCTTT.

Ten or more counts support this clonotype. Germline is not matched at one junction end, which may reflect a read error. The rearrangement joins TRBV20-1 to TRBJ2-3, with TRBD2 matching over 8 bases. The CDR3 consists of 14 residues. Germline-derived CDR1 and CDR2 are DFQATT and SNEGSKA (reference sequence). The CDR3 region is CSALERTSTDTQYF. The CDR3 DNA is TGCAGTGCTCTAGAGCGGACTAGCACAGATACACAGTATTTT.

CDR3 amino acids: CASTGTGGASGANVLTF. In DNA, the CDR3 is TGCGCCAGCACGGGGACAGGGGGCGCTTCTGGGGCCAACGTCCTGACTTTC. V gene TRBV4-1 combines with J gene TRBJ2-6; 12 nucleotides align to TRBD1. With 7 bases clipped from V and 1 base from J, the junction kept 5 bases outside the gene matches. The V gene's germline CDR1 is MGHRA and CDR2 YSYEKL. The CDR3 is made up of 17 amino acids.

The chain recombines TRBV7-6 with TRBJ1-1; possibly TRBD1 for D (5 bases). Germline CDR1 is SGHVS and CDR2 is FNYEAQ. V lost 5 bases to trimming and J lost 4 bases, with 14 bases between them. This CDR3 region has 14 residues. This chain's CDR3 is CASSIGGGVTEAFF. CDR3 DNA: TGTGCCAGCAGCATCGGGGGGGGGGTCACTGAAGCTTTCTTT. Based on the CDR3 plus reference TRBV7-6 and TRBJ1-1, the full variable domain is GAGVSQSPRYKVTKRGQDVALRCDPISGHVSLYWYRQALGQGPEFLTYFNYEAQQDKSGLPNDRFSAERPEGSISTLTIQRTEQRDSAMYRCASSIGGGVTEAFFGQGTRLTVV.

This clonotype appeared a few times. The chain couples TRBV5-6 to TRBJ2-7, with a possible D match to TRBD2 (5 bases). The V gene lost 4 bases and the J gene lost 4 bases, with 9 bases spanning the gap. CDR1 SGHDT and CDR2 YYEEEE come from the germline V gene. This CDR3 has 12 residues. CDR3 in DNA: TGTGCCAGCAGCCACGGACTTTACGAGCAGTACTTC. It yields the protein CASSHGLYEQYF.

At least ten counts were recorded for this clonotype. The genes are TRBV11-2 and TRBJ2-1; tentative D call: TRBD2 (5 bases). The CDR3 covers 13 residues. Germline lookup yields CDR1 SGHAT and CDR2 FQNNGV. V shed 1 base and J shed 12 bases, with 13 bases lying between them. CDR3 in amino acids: CASSLVSLGRQFF. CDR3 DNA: TGTGCCAGCAGCTTAGTTTCCTTAGGGAGGCAGTTCTTC. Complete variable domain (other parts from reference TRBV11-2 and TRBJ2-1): EAGVAQSPRYKIIEKRQSVAFWCNPISGHATLYWYQQILGQGPKLLIQFQNNGVVDDSQLPKDRFSAERLKGVDSTLKIQPAKLEDSAVYLCASSLVSLGRQFFGPGTRLTVL.

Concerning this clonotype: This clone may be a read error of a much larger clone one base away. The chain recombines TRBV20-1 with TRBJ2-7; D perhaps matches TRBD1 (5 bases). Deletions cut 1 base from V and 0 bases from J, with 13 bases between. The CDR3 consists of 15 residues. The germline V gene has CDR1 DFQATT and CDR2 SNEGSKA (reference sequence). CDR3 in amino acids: CSARGRGRDSYEQYF. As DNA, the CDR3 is TGCAGTGCTAGAGGTAGGGGCAGGGACTCCTACGAGCAGTACTTC.

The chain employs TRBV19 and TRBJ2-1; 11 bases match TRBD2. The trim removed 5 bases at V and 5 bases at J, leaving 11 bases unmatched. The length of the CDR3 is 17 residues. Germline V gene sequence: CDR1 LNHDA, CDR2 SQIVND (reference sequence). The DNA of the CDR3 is TGTGCCAGTAGTTCCTCTTCGGGACTAGCGGCCAACAATGAGCAGTTCTTC. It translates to CASSSSSGLAANNEQFF.